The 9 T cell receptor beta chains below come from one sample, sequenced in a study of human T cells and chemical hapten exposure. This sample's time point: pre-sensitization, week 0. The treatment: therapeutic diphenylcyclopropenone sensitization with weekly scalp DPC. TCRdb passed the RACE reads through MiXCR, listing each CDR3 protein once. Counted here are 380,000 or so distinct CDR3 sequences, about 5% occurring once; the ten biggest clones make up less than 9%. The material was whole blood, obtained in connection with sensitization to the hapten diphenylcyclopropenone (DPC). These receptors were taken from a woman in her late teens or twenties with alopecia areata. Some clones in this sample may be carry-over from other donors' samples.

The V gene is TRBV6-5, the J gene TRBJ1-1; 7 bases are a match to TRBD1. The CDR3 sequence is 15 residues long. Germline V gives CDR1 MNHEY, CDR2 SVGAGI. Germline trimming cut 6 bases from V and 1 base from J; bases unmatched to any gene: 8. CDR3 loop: CASRKQGQSNTEAFF. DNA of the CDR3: TGTGCCAGCAGGAAGCAGGGACAGTCGAACACTGAAGCTTTCTTT.

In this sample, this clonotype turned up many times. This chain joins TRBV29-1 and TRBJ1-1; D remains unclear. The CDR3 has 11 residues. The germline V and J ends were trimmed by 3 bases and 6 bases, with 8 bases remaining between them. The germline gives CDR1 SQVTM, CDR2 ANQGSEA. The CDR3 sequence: CSVEASAEAFF. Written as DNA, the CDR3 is TGCAGCGTTGAGGCCTCTGCTGAAGCTTTCTTT.

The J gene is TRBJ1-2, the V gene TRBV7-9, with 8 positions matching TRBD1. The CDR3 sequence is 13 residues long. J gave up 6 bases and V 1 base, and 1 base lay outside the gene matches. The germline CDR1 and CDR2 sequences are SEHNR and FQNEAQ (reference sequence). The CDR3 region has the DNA TGTGCCAGCAGCTTAGTGACAGGGGATGGCTACACCTTC. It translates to CASSLVTGDGYTF.

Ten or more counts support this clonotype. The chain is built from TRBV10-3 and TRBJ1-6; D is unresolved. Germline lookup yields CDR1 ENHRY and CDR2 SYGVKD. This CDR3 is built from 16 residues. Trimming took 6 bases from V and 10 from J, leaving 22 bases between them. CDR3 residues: CAISRSLGVLLSPLHF. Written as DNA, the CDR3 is TGTGCCATCAGCCGCTCGCTTGGGGTCCTTCTATCACCCCTCCACTTT.

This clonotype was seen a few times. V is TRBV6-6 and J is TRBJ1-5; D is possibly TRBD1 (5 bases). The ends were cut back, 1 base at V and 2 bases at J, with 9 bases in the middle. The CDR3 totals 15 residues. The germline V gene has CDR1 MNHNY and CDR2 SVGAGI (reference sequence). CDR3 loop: CASSYLGVRNQPQHF. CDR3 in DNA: TGTGCCAGCAGTTACTTGGGGGTCCGCAATCAGCCCCAGCATTTT.

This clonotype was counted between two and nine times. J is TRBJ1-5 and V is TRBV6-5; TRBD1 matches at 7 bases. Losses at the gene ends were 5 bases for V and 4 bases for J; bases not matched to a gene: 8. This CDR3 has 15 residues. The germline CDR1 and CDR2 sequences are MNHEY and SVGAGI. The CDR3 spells CASSPSGQNNQPQHF. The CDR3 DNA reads TGTGCCAGCAGTCCATCGGGACAGAATAATCAGCCCCAGCATTTT.

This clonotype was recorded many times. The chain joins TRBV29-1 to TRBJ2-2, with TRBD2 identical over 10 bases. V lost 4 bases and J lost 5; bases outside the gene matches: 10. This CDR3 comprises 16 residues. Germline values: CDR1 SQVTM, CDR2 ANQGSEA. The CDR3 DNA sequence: TGCAGCGTTGCCGCAGCGGGGGGGCCGTGGACCGGGGAGCTGTTTTTT. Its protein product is CSVAAAGGPWTGELFF.

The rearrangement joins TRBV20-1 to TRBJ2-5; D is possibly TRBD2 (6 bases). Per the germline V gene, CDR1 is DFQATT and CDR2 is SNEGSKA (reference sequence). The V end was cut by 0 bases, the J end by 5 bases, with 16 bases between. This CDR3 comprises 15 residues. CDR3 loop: CSARDPGVSMETQYF. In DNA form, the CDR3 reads TGCAGTGCTAGAGATCCGGGGGTTAGCATGGAGACCCAGTACTTC.

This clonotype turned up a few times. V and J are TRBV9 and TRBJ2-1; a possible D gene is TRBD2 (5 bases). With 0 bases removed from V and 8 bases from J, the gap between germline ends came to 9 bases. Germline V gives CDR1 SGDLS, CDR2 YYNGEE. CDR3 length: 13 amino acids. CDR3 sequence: CASSVGTSDEQFF. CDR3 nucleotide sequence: TGTGCCAGCAGCGTAGGTACTAGTGATGAGCAGTTCTTC.